This TCR beta chain was retrieved from a study of cytomegalovirus exposure and HLA in healthy donors. Study-level findings and limits: For TCR beta chains, V- and J-gene trimming was later linked to a missense DCLRE1C variant. Presence/absence analyses took donor sequencing depth as roughly uniform.

It was with 60 Vbeta and 13 Jbeta primers that the PCR ran. Methods used by the authors: A follow-up analysis tallied around 80 million unique TCR beta chains, some 9.9 million shared. Generated by immunoSEQ multiplex PCR, the TCRdb table keeps only in-frame clones and is missing some. V and J calls and clone size are those listed in that table; D and trimming were worked out from the DNA. The sample holds approximately 55,000 clones; around 81% are singletons and the top ten take 2% to 2.5%. All the people who gave samples were healthy bone marrow donors. With respect to this clone: Its target is not known.

This TCR derives from a boy between 10 and 17 years old in good health and CMV-seropositive. The sequenced sample consisted of PBMCs.

CDR3 loop: CASGLGEKLFF. The DNA of the CDR3 is TGTGCCAGCGGACTCGGGGAAAAACTGTTTTTT. The chain carries TRBV25-1 and TRBJ1-4; D is uncertain. CDR3 length: 11 residues. The V end was cut by 8 bases, the J end by 8 bases, with 9 bases between. Germline V gene data show CDR1 as MGHDK and CDR2 as SYGVNS.